This TCR beta chain was sequenced during a study of control samples from healthy donors and cancer patients (dated by TCRdb to the early 2020s). This clone was seen only once. Its antigen remains undetermined. Base qualities were left out, and no much larger clone turns up one base away. Receptors were amplified or captured by the immunoSEQ multiplex PCR assay. In its TCRdb copy, this immuneACCESS table keeps in-frame sequences only and misses some clones. Where compared with another copy, unresolved V genes explain less than half of these, and the others have no known cause. This sample holds 80,000 or so clones; roughly 92% were observed only once. The leading ten clones occupy 5.8% of the sample. The V end loses 0 bases and the J end loses 7 bases, and a stretch of 7 bases separates them. From its cysteine to its phenylalanine, the CDR3 spans 13 amino acids. Just CDR3 DNA is preserved here, 39 bases in frame from base 1. The germline V gene supplies CDR1 KGHSH and CDR2 LQKENI.

This sequence uses TRBV18 and TRBJ2-1, with no confidently assigned D gene. Input material: blood. This sequence originates from a woman aged 60-70 years in good health. At the DNA level, the sequence is TGTGCCAGCTCACCACCCCGGCGGAATGAGCAGTTCTTC. Its coded protein is CASSPPRRNEQFF.